This T cell receptor (beta chain) was obtained from a study of vaccination and CD4 T cells after COVID-19. Study details: In the convalescent cohort, there were six males and four females, two of them Hispanic.

Study-level results: A relatively small number of convalescent patients were studied, and no early post-infection timepoints were included.

With respect to this clonotype: Antigen unknown.

Treatment here: approximately nine-day PBMC culture with coronavirus spike peptide pools or control peptides (ViraFEST assay). IL-2 (around 9.8 IU/ml) and peptide pools (10 ug/ml) were added to cultures of under 2.5 million PBMCs per well. Cultured CD4+ T-cell DNA underwent Oncomine TCR Beta short-read sequencing. One entry per CDR3 protein, called by TCRdb with MiXCR from the PCR reads. The repertoire holds about 20,000 distinct CDR3 sequences, with around 60% as singletons. The sequenced material came from CD4+ T cells from blood, cultured in vitro. The sequence came from a human donor who had recovered from COVID-19.

CDR3 in amino acids: CATSRDSWDRAYGYTF. DNA of the CDR3: TGTGCCACCAGCAGAGATAGTTGGGACAGGGCATATGGCTACACCTTC. V and J are TRBV15 and TRBJ1-2; TRBD1 aligns across 9 bases. Per the germline V gene, CDR1 is LNHNV and CDR2 is YYDKDF (reference sequence). CDR3 length equals 16 residues. The V gene end was trimmed by 0 bases and the J gene end by 5 bases; junction bases not matched to a gene: 7.